This T cell receptor (beta chain) was sequenced for a study of T cell clonotyping in hematopoietic cell transplantation (dated by TCRdb to about 2021). Study-level background: The study collected 130 to 150 blood samples from approximately 32 consecutive transplant recipients and their related donors. Patient recruitment ran from 2015 to early 2017, and follow-up continued until late 2020 or death. Samples from several patients were obtained at the onset of acute graft-versus-host disease and were compared with samples from patients in whom GVHD never developed.

With the immunoSEQ assay, which is a bias-controlled multiplex PCR relying on V- and J-specific primers, TCR beta CDR3 regions were amplified from genomic DNA. In a second PCR step, the CDR3 amplicons were tagged with a proprietary barcode plus Illumina adapter sequences. An Illumina MiSeq instrument was used to sequence the CDR3 libraries. Turning to the authors' computational methods: Export and quality control were done with immunoSEQ Analyzer 3.0, while downstream analyses used R Bioconductor and Immunarch. Only productive rearrangements in the normalized downsampled data set were used to calculate repertoire metrics. Clonotypes larger than 5 templates in the normalized cohort were defined as pathologically expanded. The Inverse Simpson Index was used to measure repertoire diversity. To capture all clonotypes, the CMV-specificity analyses were run on the non-normalized data set. The clones in this table, taken by TCRdb from immuneACCESS, are in-frame only. Not every clone is retained; where verified, under half of the shortfall comes from an unresolved V gene, and the cause of the rest is unknown. That table gives V, J and clone size, and the DNA gave D and trimming. Across this sample there are approximately 9,300 clones, with under 85% seen only once. The ten top clones hold 51% of the sample.

What the study reported, not specific to this receptor: The sample size was limited and the cells went unsorted, which meant the CD4 and CD8 repertoire contributions could not be told apart. Broader posttransplant TCR repertoire diversity was predicted by donor and pretransplant recipient Inverse Simpson Index values. After transplant, TCR diversity in recipients dropped, and pathologically expanded clonotypes climbed progressively between day 30 and day 180. Recipient repertoires showed only a small fraction of overlap with donor repertoires, and over 97% appeared de novo at the given depth.

The sample's time point label is to be understood as: recipient sample taken at acute GVHD onset. Blood from recipients was drawn about 28 days before transplant and again at days 30, 100 and 180 after transplant. Using Nuclei Lysis Solution, genomic DNA was extracted from unfractionated peripheral blood mononuclear cells that were either fresh or cryopreserved. V is cut by 7 bases and J by 7 bases, and the space between the germline ends is 11 bases. The CDR3 starts with the cysteine, ends with the phenylalanine, and has 12 residues. The only DNA kept is the CDR3, 36 bases in frame from the first base. The germline V gene provides CDR1 MDHEN and CDR2 SYDVKM. Turning to this clone: Its antigen is still unknown. No base quality information exists; no much larger clone differs at one position.

The chain employs TRBV28 and TRBJ1-5; no confident D gene assignment can be made. This material consisted of PBMCs, taken at the time of graft-versus-host disease after allogeneic stem cell transplant. This receptor was obtained from a male patient over 55 who had an allogeneic stem cell transplant from an unrelated donor, so the T cells may come from the graft donor. Some clones in this sample may be carry-over from other donors' samples. CDR3 sequence: CASTALGQPQHF. Here is the DNA: TGTGCCAGCACGGCCCTTGGCCAGCCCCAGCATTTT. Reference TRBV28 and TRBJ1-5 genes cover what lies past the CDR3, so the full variable domain is DVKVTQSSRYLVKRTGEKVFLECVQDMDHENMFWYRQDPGLGLRLIYFSYDVKMKEKGDIPEGYSVSREKKERFSLILESASTNQTSMYLCASTALGQPQHFGDGTRLSIL.